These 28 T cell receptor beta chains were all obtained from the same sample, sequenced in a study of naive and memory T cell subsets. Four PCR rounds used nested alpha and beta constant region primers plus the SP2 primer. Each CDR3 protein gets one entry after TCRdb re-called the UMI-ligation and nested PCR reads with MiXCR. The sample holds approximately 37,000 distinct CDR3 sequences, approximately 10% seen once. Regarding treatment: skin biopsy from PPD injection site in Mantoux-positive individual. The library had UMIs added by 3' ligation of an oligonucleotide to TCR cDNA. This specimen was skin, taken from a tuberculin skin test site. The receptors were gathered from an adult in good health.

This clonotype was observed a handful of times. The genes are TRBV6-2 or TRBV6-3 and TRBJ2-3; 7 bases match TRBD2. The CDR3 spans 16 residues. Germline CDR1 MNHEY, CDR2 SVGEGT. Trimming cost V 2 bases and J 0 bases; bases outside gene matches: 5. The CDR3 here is CASSYRGESSTDTQYF. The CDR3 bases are TGTGCCAGCAGTTACCGGGGGGAGAGCAGCACAGATACGCAGTATTTT.

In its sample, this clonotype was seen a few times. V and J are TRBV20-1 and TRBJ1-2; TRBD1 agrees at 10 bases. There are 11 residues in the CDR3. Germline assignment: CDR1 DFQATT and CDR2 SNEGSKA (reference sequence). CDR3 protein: CRTGGGNGYTF. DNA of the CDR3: TGCAGGACAGGGGGCGGGAATGGCTACACCTTC.

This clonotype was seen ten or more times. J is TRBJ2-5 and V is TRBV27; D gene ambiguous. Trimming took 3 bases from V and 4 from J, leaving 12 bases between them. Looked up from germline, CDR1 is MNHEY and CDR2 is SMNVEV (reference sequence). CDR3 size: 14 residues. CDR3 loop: CASSLGNARETQYF. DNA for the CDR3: TGTGCCAGCAGTTTGGGGAATGCTAGAGAGACCCAGTACTTC.

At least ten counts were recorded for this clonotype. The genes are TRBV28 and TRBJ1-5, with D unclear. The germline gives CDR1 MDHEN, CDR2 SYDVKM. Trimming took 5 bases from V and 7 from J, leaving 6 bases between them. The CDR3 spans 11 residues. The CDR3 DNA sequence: TGTGCCAGCAGTGAGAGGCAGCCCCAGCATTTT. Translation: CASSERQPQHF.

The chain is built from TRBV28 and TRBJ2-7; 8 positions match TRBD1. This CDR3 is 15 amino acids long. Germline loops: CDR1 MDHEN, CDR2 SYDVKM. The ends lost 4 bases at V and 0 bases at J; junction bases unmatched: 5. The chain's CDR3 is CASSSRGPTSYEQYF. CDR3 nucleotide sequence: TGTGCCAGCAGTTCCAGGGGGCCTACCTCCTACGAGCAGTACTTC. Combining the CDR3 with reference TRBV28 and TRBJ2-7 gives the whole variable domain DVKVTQSSRYLVKRTGEKVFLECVQDMDHENMFWYRQDPGLGLRLIYFSYDVKMKEKGDIPEGYSVSREKKERFSLILESASTNQTSMYLCASSSRGPTSYEQYFGPGTRLTVT.

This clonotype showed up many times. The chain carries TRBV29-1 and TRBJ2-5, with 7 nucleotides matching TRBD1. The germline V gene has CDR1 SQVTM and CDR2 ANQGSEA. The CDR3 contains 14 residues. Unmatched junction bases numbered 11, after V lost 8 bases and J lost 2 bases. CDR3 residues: CSKRTGWGQETQYF. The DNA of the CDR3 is TGCAGCAAAAGGACAGGTTGGGGACAAGAGACCCAGTACTTC.

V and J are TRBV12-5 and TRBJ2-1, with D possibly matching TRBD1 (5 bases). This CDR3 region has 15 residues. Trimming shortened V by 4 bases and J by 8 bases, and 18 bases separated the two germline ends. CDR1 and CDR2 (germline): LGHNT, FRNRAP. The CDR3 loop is CASGSRAGFFDEQFF. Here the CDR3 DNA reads TGTGCTAGTGGTTCCCGCGCAGGGTTTTTCGATGAGCAGTTCTTC.

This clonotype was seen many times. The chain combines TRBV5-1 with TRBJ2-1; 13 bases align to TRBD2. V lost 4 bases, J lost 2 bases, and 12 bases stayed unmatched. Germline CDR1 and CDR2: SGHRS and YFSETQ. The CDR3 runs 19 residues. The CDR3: CASSPSTSGGAGAYNEQFF. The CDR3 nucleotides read TGCGCCAGCAGCCCATCTACTAGCGGGGGGGCCGGTGCCTACAATGAGCAGTTCTTC.

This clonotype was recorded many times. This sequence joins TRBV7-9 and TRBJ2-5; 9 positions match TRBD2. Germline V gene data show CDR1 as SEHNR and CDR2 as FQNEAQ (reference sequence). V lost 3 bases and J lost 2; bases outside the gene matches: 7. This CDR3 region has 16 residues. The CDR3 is CASSFLSGGKQETQYF. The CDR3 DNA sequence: TGTGCCAGCAGCTTTCTAAGCGGGGGGAAACAAGAGACCCAGTACTTC.

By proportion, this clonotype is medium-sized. CDR3 in DNA: TGTGCCAGCGCCACGGGACTCGGAATCAACAATGAGCAGTTCTTC. Protein sequence: CASATGLGINNEQFF. The J gene is TRBJ2-1, the V gene TRBV7-3; TRBD2 might be the D (6 bases). The CDR3 extends over 15 amino acids. Trimming removed 8 bases at V and 5 bases at J, with 19 bases between. Germline V lookup: CDR1 SGHTA, CDR2 FQGTGA. Filled out from reference TRBV7-3 and TRBJ2-1, the complete variable domain reads GAGVSQTPSNKVTEKGKYVELRCDPISGHTALYWYRQSLGQGPEFLIYFQGTGAADDSGLPNDRFFAVRPEGSVSTLKIQRTERGDSAVYLCASATGLGINNEQFFGPGTRLTVL.

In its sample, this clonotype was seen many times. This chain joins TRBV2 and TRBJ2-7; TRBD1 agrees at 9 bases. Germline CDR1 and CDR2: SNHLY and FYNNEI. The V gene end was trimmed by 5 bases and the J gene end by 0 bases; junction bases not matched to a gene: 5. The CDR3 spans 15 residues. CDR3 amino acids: CASSTGTGNSYEQYF. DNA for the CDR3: TGTGCCAGCAGTACCGGGACAGGGAACTCCTACGAGCAGTACTTC. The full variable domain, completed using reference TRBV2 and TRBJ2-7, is EPEVTQTPSHQVTQMGQEVILRCVPISNHLYFYWYRQILGQKVEFLVSFYNNEISEKSEIFDDQFSVERPDGSNFTLKIRSTKLEDSAMYFCASSTGTGNSYEQYFGPGTRLTVT.

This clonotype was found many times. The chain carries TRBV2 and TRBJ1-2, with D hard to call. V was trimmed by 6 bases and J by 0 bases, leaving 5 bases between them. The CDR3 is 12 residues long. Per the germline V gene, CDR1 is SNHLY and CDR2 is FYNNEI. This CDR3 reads CASRAANYGYTF. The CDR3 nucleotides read TGTGCCAGCAGGGCGGCTAACTATGGCTACACCTTC.

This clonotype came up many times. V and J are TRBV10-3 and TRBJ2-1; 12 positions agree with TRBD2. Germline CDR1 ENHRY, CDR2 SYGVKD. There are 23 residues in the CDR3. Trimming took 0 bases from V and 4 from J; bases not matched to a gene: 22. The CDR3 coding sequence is TGTGCCATCAGTGAGTCCTTGGAAAGACCTAGCGGGAGGGACTCGCACCTATACAATGAGCAGTTCTTC. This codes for CAISESLERPSGRDSHLYNEQFF.

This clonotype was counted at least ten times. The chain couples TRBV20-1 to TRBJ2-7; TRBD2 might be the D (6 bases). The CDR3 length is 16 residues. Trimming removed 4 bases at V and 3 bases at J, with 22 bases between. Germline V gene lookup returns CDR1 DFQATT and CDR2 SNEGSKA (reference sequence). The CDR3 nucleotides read TGCAGTGCTAAGACCCCTCTGGCGGGGAGAGTCTACGAGCAGTACTTC. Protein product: CSAKTPLAGRVYEQYF.

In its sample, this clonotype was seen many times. CDR3 protein: CASSLKPGQLINEQFF. CDR3 coding DNA: TGTGCCAGCAGTCTAAAACCGGGACAGCTTATCAATGAGCAGTTCTTC. The V gene is TRBV12-3 or TRBV12-4, the J gene TRBJ2-1; TRBD1 agrees at 7 bases. The V gene end was trimmed by 5 bases and the J gene end by 6 bases; junction bases not matched to a gene: 13. The CDR3 is 16 amino acids.

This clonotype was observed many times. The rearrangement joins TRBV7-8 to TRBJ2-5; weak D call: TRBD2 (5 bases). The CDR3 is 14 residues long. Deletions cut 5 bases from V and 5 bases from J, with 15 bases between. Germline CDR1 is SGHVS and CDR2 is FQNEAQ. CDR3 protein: CASSRGPGGETQYF. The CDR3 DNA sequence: TGTGCCAGCAGCCGAGGACCCGGCGGGGAGACCCAGTACTTC. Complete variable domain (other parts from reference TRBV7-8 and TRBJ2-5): GAGVSQSPRYKVAKRGQDVALRCDPISGHVSLFWYQQALGQGPEFLTYFQNEAQLDKSGLPSDRFFAERPEGSVSTLKIQRTQQEDSAVYLCASSRGPGGETQYFGPGTRLLVL.

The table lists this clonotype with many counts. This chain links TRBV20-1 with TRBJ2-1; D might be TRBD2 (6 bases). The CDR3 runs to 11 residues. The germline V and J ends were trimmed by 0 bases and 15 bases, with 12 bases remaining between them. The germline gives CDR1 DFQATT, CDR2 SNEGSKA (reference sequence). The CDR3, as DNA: TGCAGTGCTAGAGAAGGGGTAGCGGTGTTCTTC. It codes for CSAREGVAVFF.

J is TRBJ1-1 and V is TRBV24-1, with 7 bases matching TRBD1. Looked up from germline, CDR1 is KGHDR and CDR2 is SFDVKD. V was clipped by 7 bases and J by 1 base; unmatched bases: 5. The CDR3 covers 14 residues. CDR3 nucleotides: TGTGCCACCAGAAAAGGGACAGCGAACACTGAAGCTTTCTTT. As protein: CATRKGTANTEAFF.

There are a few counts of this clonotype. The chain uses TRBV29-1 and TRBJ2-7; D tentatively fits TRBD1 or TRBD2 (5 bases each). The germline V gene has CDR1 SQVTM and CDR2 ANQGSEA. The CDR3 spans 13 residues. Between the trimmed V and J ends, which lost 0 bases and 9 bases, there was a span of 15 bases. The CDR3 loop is CSVEDLRGRGQYF. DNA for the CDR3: TGCAGCGTTGAAGATCTTCGGGGCCGGGGGCAGTACTTC.

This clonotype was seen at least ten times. The DNA of the CDR3 is TGTGCCGGCCGGGGGCCCCAAAAAGCTTTCTTT. Encoded protein: CAGRGPQKAFF. The chain recombines TRBV11-3 with TRBJ1-1; possibly TRBD1 for D (6 bases). Trimming left V 11 bases short and J 9 bases short, with 16 bases between. CDR3 length: 11 residues. CDR1 is SGHNT, CDR2 YENEEA, per germline.

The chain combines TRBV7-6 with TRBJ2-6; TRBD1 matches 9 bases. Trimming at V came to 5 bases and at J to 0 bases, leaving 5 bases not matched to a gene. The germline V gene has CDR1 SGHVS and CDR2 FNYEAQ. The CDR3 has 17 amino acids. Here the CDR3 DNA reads TGTGCCAGCAGCCCGGGACAGGGCAACTCTGGGGCCAACGTCCTGACTTTC. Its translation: CASSPGQGNSGANVLTF.

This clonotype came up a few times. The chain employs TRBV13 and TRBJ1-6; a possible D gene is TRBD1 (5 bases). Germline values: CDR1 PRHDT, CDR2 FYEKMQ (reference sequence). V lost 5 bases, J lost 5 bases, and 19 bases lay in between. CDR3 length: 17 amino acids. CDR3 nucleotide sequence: TGTGCCAGCAGCCCCACCGACAAGACGGGGGATAATTCACCCCTCCACTTT. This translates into CASSPTDKTGDNSPLHF.

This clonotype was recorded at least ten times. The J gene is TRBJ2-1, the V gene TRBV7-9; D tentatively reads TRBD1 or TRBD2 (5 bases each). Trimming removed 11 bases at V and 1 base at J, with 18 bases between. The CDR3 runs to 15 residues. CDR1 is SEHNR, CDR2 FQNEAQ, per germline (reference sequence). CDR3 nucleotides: TGTGCCTTAGCTGGGGACCAGTGGTCCTACAATGAGCAGTTCTTC. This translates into CALAGDQWSYNEQFF.

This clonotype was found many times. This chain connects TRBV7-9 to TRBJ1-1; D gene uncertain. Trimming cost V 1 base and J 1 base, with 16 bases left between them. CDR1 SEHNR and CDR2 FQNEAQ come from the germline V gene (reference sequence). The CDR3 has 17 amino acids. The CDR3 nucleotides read TGTGCCAGCAGCTTAGGGACCTCCGGGCGGGGGAACACTGAAGCTTTCTTT. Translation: CASSLGTSGRGNTEAFF.

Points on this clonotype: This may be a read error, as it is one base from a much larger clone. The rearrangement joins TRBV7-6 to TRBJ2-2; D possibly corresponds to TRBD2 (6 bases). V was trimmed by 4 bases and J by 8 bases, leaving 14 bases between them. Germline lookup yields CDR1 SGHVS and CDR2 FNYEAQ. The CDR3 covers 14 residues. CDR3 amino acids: CASSSPLASGELFF. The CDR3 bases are TGTGCCAGCAGCTCGCCCCTAGCGTCAGGGGAGCTGTTTTTT.

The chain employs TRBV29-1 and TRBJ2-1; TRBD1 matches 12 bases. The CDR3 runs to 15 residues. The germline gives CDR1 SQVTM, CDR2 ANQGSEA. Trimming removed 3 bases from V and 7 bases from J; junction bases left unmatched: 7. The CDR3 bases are TGCAGCGTTGAGGCCCGGGACAGGGGGCAGAATGAGCAGTTCTTC. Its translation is CSVEARDRGQNEQFF.

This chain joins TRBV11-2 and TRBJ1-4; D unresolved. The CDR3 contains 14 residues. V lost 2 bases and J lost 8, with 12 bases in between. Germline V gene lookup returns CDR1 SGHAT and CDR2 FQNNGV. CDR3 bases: TGTGCCAGCAGCTTACCGAGGACGGGGGAAAAACTGTTTTTT. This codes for CASSLPRTGEKLFF.

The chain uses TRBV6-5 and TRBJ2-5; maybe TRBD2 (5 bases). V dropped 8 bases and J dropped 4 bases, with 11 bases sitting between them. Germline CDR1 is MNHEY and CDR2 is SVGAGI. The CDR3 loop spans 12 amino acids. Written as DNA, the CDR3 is TGTGCCAGCGCCACTAGTGGAGAGACCCAGTACTTC. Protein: CASATSGETQYF.